Described below is a single TCR beta chain sequence and its context. The same CDR3 arises from other DNA sequences in this sample as well. Trimming pared 3 bases from V and 1 base from J, leaving 4 bases between. The CDR3 loop spans 12 amino acids. Germline loops: CDR1 GTSNPN, CDR2 SVGIG (reference sequence). Data came from immunoSEQ multiplex PCR; TCRdb stores just in-frame clones and leaves some out. The sample contains 2,100,000 or so clones, around 95% of which appear only once. The entry originates in a study of shared clonotypes between healthy human individuals. Looking at the study overall: Donors were a couple of women and three men aged 18 to 49. Three CD4 naive, three CD4 memory, two CD8 naive and one CD8 memory plate were used per donor.

This sequence joins TRBV30 and TRBJ1-3, with D hard to call. The clonotype comes from a man younger than 35 in good health. Source material: naive CD4+ T cells sorted from blood. The subset denotes: CD45RA+ positively selected. CDR3 in DNA: TGTGCCTGGAGCGGGTCTGGAAACACCATATATTTT. This sequence encodes CAWSGSGNTIYF.